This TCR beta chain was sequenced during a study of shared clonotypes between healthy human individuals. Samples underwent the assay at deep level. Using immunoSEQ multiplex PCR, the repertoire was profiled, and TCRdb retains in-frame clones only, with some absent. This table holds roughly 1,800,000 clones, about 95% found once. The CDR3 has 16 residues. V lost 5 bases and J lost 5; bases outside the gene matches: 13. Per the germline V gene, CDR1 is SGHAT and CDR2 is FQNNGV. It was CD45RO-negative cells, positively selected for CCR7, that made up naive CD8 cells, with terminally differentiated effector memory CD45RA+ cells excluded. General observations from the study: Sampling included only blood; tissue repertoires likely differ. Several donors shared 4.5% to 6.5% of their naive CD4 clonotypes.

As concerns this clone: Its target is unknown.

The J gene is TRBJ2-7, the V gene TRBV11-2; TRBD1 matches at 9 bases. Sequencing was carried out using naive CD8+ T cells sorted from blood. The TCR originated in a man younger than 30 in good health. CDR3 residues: CASSQGGVGQGDEQYF. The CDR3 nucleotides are TGTGCCAGCAGCCAGGGAGGTGTGGGACAGGGTGACGAGCAGTACTTC. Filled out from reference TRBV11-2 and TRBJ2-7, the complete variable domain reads EAGVAQSPRYKIIEKRQSVAFWCNPISGHATLYWYQQILGQGPKLLIQFQNNGVVDDSQLPKDRFSAERLKGVDSTLKIQPAKLEDSAVYLCASSQGGVGQGDEQYFGPGTRLTVT.